This TCR beta chain was recorded in a study of T cells after yellow fever vaccination. From the 5' RACE reads, TCRdb called clonotypes with MiXCR, one entry per CDR3 protein. The sample has approximately 250,000 distinct CDR3 sequences, 3.6% seen once. There are 16 residues in the CDR3. CDR1 is SGHNT and CDR2 is YYREEE in the germline V gene (reference sequence). The V end lost 0 bases, the J end lost 0 bases, and 12 bases lay between the germline ends. The sample holds a few counts of this clonotype. This receptor was obtained from a man aged 18 to 30 who received the YFV17D yellow fever vaccine. This chain connects TRBV5-4 to TRBJ2-5, with D hard to call. The source was PBMCs, collected 15 days after the yellow fever booster vaccination. The DNA of the CDR3 is TGTGCCAGCAGCTTGGGACAAGGCAGGAACCAAGAGACCCAGTACTTC. Amino acids: CASSLGQGRNQETQYF.